These T cell receptor beta chains were read from a single sample in a study of somatic mutations in cytotoxic T cells in rheumatoid arthritis. Clones were sequenced by immunoSEQ multiplex PCR, and TCRdb holds only the in-frame ones, with some missing. Among around 19,000 clones listed, 70% to 80% were seen once. Material: CD8+ T cells sorted from blood. The receptors originated from a man aged 60 to 69 in good health. CDR3s include the opening cysteine and the closing phenylalanine or tryptophan. The D gene is left open where the match is weak. The size field is filled for only some rows; it gives once, few, many or a size class.

size | J | V | D | CDR3 | DNA
. | TRBJ2-7 | TRBV11-3 | . | CASSPTGLAYEQYF | TGTGCCAGCAGCCCTACAGGGCTTGCCTACGAGCAGTACTTC
. | TRBJ2-1 | TRBV7-8 | . | CASNHRVPYNEQFF | TGTGCCAGCAACCACAGGGTGCCCTACAATGAGCAGTTCTTC
once | TRBJ1-2 | TRBV7-9 | . | CASSLGWSGVNYGYTF | TGTGCCAGCAGCTTAGGTTGGTCAGGTGTTAACTATGGCTACACCTTC
once | TRBJ2-6 | TRBV4-1 | . | CASSQALQGSGANVLTF | TGCGCCAGCAGCCAAGCCCTACAGGGATCAGGGGCCAACGTCCTGACTTTC
once | TRBJ2-2 | TRBV2 | TRBD1 | CASRQIDRGNTGELFF | TGTGCCAGCAGGCAGATCGACAGGGGTAACACCGGGGAGCTGTTTTTT
. | TRBJ2-7 | TRBV9 | TRBD1 | CASSVGQGQRYEQYF | TGTGCCAGCAGCGTAGGACAGGGTCAACGTTACGAGCAGTACTTC
. | TRBJ2-1 | TRBV5-1 | TRBD2 | CASSSPQRGGPLSSYNEQFF | TGCGCCAGCAGCTCCCCCCAGCGGGGGGGCCCTCTAAGCTCCTACAATGAGCAGTTCTTC
. | TRBJ2-7 | TRBV9 | TRBD2 | CASSSGGSSYEQYF | TGTGCCAGCTCTAGCGGGGGGAGCTCCTACGAGCAGTACTTC
. | TRBJ2-2 | TRBV19 | TRBD1 | CASTDRVATGELFF | TGTGCCAGTACTGACAGGGTTGCCACCGGGGAGCTGTTTTTT
. | TRBJ2-1 | TRBV19 | . | CASSVSGSSYNEQFF | TGTGCCAGTAGTGTCAGCGGAAGCTCCTACAATGAGCAGTTCTTC
. | TRBJ2-4 | TRBV4-2 | . | CASSLRGKNIQYF | TGTGCCAGCAGCCTTCGGGGCAAAAACATTCAGTACTTC
. | TRBJ2-5 | TRBV29-1 | . | CSVELGGAAGETQYF | TGCAGCGTTGAATTGGGGGGGGCGGCTGGGGAGACCCAGTACTTC
few | TRBJ2-3 | TRBV7-8 | . | CASSSSTRSTDTQYF | TGTGCCAGCAGCTCTTCTACTAGAAGCACAGATACGCAGTATTTT
. | TRBJ2-3 | TRBV7-2 | . | CATQGFSTDTQYF | TGTGCCACACAGGGTTTTAGCACAGATACGCAGTATTTT
. | TRBJ1-1 | TRBV19 | . | CASSIGGQPEAFF | TGTGCCAGTAGTATAGGTGGACAGCCGGAAGCTTTCTTT
. | TRBJ1-5 | TRBV6-5 | . | CASSPGITIDQPQHF | TGTGCCAGCAGTCCAGGGATCACCATTGATCAGCCCCAGCATTTT
. | TRBJ2-7 | TRBV27 | TRBD1 | CASSFKGTGANEQYF | TGTGCCAGCAGTTTTAAGGGGACAGGGGCCAACGAGCAGTACTTC